The 19 T cell receptor beta chains below were found in one sample sequenced in a study of T cells in Graves' hyperthyroidism and ophthalmopathy. Amplified regions were TCR beta CDR3 sequences from RNA transcripts. The HTBI primer set drove a first-round RT-PCR of the TCR CDR3. TCRdb analysed the multiplex PCR reads with MiXCR anew, one entry per CDR3 protein. Of about 560,000 distinct CDR3 sequences in the sample, roughly a sixth were seen once. Sequencing used blood. The receptors originated from a woman aged 18-29 years with Graves' hyperthyroidism.

This clonotype has only a few counts. This chain uses TRBV13 with TRBJ1-1; D not resolved. The CDR3 is 12 amino acids. Germline V CDR1 and CDR2: PRHDT, FYEKMQ (reference sequence). V was shortened by 5 bases and J by 7 bases, with 11 bases between the two germline ends. The CDR3 DNA sequence: TGTGCCAGCAGCGCGAACCAAATTGAAGCTTTCTTT. Translated: CASSANQIEAFF.

Regarding this clonotype: A read error may account for a junction end that differs from germline. The V call is TRBV30, the J call TRBJ1-6; tentative D call: TRBD1 (5 bases). The CDR3 is 13 residues long. Germline lookup yields CDR1 GTSNPN and CDR2 SVGIG (reference sequence). CDR3 region: CARSVRQDTPLHF. The CDR3 bases are TGTGCCCGGAGTGTAAGGCAGGACACACCCCTCCACTTT.

This clonotype was seen a handful of times. The chain uses TRBV6-2 or TRBV6-3 and TRBJ2-2, with D unresolved. Deletions cut 5 bases from V and 4 bases from J, with 11 bases between. CDR1 is MNHEY and CDR2 is SVGEGT in the germline V gene. This CDR3 has 14 residues. The DNA for the CDR3 is TGTGCCAGCAGTCTGACCCTAGGCACCGGGGAGCTGTTTTTT. Encoded protein: CASSLTLGTGELFF.

In this sample, this clonotype turned up many times. The chain links TRBV2 to TRBJ1-1; weak D call: TRBD1 (5 bases). The germline V and J ends were trimmed by 5 bases and 8 bases, with 15 bases remaining between them. The CDR3 is 13 residues long. Per the germline V gene, CDR1 is SNHLY and CDR2 is FYNNEI. CDR3 in DNA: TGTGCCAGCAGTACCAGGGAGGGAGACGAAGCTTTCTTT. This gives the protein CASSTREGDEAFF.

Worth noting for this clonotype: It may be a read error: a sequence one base away is much more abundant. The chain couples TRBV12-3 or TRBV12-4 to TRBJ1-1; no reliable D call. The CDR3 is 13 residues long. V was pared by 2 bases and J by 7 bases, with 11 bases between. The CDR3 is CASSLSQRVEAFF. CDR3 in DNA: TGTGCCAGCAGTTTATCGCAGCGGGTTGAAGCTTTCTTT.

This clonotype occurred a few times. The chain is built from TRBV29-1 and TRBJ2-2; the match to TRBD2 covers 8 bases. Germline assignment: CDR1 SQVTM and CDR2 ANQGSEA. CDR3 size: 14 residues. The ends lost 4 bases at V and 3 bases at J; junction bases unmatched: 4. CDR3 coding DNA: TGCAGCGTTGGGTCGGGGGGGTACACCGGGGAGCTGTTTTTT. Encoded protein: CSVGSGGYTGELFF.

This clonotype was detected only a few times. The chain couples TRBV28 to TRBJ1-4; 7 positions agree with TRBD1. Trimming took 5 bases from V and 2 from J; bases not matched to a gene: 5. CDR3 length equals 15 residues. Germline CDR1 and CDR2: MDHEN and SYDVKM. The CDR3 nucleotides read TGTGCCAGCAGTATTACAGGGGCCACTAATGAAAAACTGTTTTTT. Its protein is CASSITGATNEKLFF.

Remarks on this clonotype: It may be a read error: a sequence one base away is much more abundant. CDR3 bases: TGCGCCAGCAGCCCCGGCAGTAAATCGACTAAATTGTCGTACTTC. Encoded protein: CASSPGSKSTKLSYF. This sequence joins TRBV10-1 and TRBJ2-5, with D possibly matching TRBD2 (5 bases). Germline V CDR1 and CDR2: WNHNN, SYGVQD (reference sequence). The CDR3 loop spans 15 amino acids. The germline V and J ends were trimmed by 6 bases and 13 bases, with 27 bases remaining between them.

The J gene is TRBJ1-1, the V gene TRBV4-1; D remains ambiguous. Trimming removed 1 base from V and 4 bases from J, with 10 bases in between. The CDR3 is made up of 14 amino acids. In germline, CDR1 is MGHRA, CDR2 YSYEKL. The CDR3 reads CASSQGGLATEAFF. The CDR3 nucleotides are TGCGCCAGCAGCCAAGGAGGGCTGGCCACTGAAGCTTTCTTT.

This clonotype was counted at least ten times. The rearrangement uses TRBV19 and TRBJ2-2, with no clear D. The V end was cut by 5 bases, the J end by 5 bases, with 9 bases between. This CDR3 region has 13 residues. Germline CDR1 reads LNHDA; CDR2 reads SQIVND (reference sequence). The CDR3, as DNA: TGTGCCAGTAGTCTTTCCAGGACCGGGGAGCTGTTTTTT. Translation gives CASSLSRTGELFF.

In this sample, this clonotype turned up many times. The V call is TRBV18, the J call TRBJ2-3, with 12 bases matching TRBD2. Germline assignment: CDR1 KGHSH and CDR2 LQKENI. J was trimmed by 3 bases and V by 8 bases; bases with no gene match: 9. The CDR3 is made up of 16 amino acids. The CDR3 protein is CASSPLAGGRTDTQYF. In DNA form, the CDR3 reads TGTGCCAGCAGCCCTCTAGCGGGGGGGCGGACAGATACGCAGTATTTT.

This clonotype appeared many times. The chain recombines TRBV28 with TRBJ2-1, with TRBD2 matching over 12 bases. The CDR3 has 15 residues. V gave up 6 bases and J gave up 4 bases; unmatched junction bases: 4. The germline V gene has CDR1 MDHEN and CDR2 SYDVKM. CDR3 amino acids: CASRGGLAGYNEQFF. The CDR3 coding sequence is TGTGCCAGCAGAGGCGGACTAGCGGGATACAATGAGCAGTTCTTC.

CDR3 protein: CASSLGRITGELFF. The CDR3 DNA reads TGTGCCAGCAGCTTAGGGCGGATCACCGGGGAGCTGTTTTTT. The rearrangement joins TRBV13 to TRBJ2-2; D remains ambiguous. The germline V gene encodes CDR1 PRHDT and CDR2 FYEKMQ (reference sequence). V was shortened by 0 bases and J by 4 bases, with 6 bases between the two germline ends. This CDR3 has 14 amino acids.

Of note for this clonotype: A read error may account for a junction end that differs from germline. The J gene is TRBJ2-5, the V gene TRBV10-3, with D possibly matching TRBD1 (5 bases). Germline assignment: CDR1 ENHRY and CDR2 SYGVKD. The CDR3 sequence is 15 residues long. The CDR3, as DNA: TGTGCCATCAGTGGCAGTGACAGAAGCCAAGGGACCCAGTACTTC. It codes for CAISGSDRSQGTQYF.

V gene TRBV7-2 combines with J gene TRBJ1-1; 9 bases match TRBD1. V trimming: 5 bases; J trimming: 0 bases; junction bases outside the gene matches: 7. The V gene's germline CDR1 is SGHTA and CDR2 FQGNSA. This CDR3 has 16 residues. CDR3 region: CASSLRTGALNTEAFF. DNA for the CDR3: TGTGCCAGCAGCCTAAGGACAGGGGCTTTGAACACTGAAGCTTTCTTT.

Note on this clonotype: A read error may be the cause here, since a much bigger clone is one base away. The V call is TRBV11-2, the J call TRBJ2-3; D not certain. Looked up from germline, CDR1 is SGHAT and CDR2 is FQNNGV. V was trimmed by 11 bases and J by 10 bases, leaving 10 bases between them. The CDR3 loop spans 9 amino acids. The DNA for the CDR3 is TGTGCCGGCCCCCACTCGCAGTATTTT. Translating it yields CAGPHSQYF.

This clonotype occurred a few times. CDR3 nucleotides: TGCGCCAGCAGTGAGAGGACGGTGTCAGATACGCAGTATTTT. Protein sequence: CASSERTVSDTQYF. The chain joins TRBV10-1 to TRBJ2-3; D remains unclear. Per the germline V gene, CDR1 is WNHNN and CDR2 is SYGVQD (reference sequence). The CDR3 has 14 residues. The germline V and J ends were trimmed by 2 bases and 4 bases, with 10 bases remaining between them.

The chain links TRBV24-1 to TRBJ2-5; D may correspond to TRBD1 or TRBD2 (5 bases each). The germline V and J ends were trimmed by 0 bases and 4 bases, with 17 bases remaining between them. Germline CDR1 and CDR2: KGHDR and SFDVKD. CDR3 length: 17 amino acids. This CDR3 reads CATSDLRGQGNGETQYF. CDR3 sequence (DNA): TGTGCCACCAGTGATTTGCGAGGGCAGGGAAACGGAGAGACCCAGTACTTC.

As regards this clonotype: Just one base apart from a much larger clone, this may be a read error. The chain uses TRBV13 and TRBJ2-1, with D perhaps matching TRBD2 (6 bases). V lost 9 bases to trimming and J lost 1 base, with 13 bases between them. Germline V lookup: CDR1 PRHDT, CDR2 FYEKMQ (reference sequence). The CDR3 has 14 amino acids. The CDR3 DNA sequence: TGTGCCAGTAAGCTGGAGGGGTCCTACAATGAGCAGTTCTTC. Protein: CASKLEGSYNEQFF.